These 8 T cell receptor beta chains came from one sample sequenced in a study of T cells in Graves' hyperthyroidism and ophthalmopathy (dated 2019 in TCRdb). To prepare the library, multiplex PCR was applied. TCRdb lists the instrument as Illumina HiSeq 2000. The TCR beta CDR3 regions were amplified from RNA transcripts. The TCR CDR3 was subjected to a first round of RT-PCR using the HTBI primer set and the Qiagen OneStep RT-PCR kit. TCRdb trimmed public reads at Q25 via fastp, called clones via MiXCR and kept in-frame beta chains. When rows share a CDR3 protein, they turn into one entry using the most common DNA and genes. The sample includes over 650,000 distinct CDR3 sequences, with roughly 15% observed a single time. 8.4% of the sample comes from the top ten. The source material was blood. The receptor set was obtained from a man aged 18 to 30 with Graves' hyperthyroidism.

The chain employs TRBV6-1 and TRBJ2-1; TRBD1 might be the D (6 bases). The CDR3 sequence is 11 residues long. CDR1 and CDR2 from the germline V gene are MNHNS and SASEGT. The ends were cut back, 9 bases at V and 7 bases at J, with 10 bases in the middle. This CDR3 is CASQGRNEQFF. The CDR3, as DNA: TGTGCCAGTCAGGGGCGGAATGAGCAGTTCTTC.

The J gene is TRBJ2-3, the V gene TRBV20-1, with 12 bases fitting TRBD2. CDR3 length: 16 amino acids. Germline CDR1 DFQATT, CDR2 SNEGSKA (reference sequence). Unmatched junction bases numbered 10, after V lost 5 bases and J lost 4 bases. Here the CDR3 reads CSAPGLTSGRPDTQYF. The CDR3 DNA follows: TGCAGTGCTCCGGGGTTGACTAGCGGGAGACCAGATACGCAGTATTTT.

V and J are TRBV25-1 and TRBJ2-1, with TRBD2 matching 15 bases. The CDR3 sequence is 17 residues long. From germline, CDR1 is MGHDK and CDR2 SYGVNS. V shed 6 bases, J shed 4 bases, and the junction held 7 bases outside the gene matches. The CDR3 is CASSRTSGRGLYNEQFF. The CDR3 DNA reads TGTGCCAGCAGCAGGACTAGCGGGAGGGGCTTATACAATGAGCAGTTCTTC.

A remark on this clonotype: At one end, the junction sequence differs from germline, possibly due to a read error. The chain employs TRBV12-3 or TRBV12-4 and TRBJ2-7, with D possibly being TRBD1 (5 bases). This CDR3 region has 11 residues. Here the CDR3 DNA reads TGTGCCAACAGTCAAAGGACAAAGCAGTACTTC. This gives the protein CANSQRTKQYF.

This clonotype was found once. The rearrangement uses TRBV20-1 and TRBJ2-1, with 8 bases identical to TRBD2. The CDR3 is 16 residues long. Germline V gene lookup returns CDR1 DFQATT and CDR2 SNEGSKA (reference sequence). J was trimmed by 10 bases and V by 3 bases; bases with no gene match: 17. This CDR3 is CSASNPGGPGGWEQFF. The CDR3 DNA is TGCAGTGCTAGCAATCCGGGAGGGCCGGGCGGATGGGAGCAGTTCTTC.

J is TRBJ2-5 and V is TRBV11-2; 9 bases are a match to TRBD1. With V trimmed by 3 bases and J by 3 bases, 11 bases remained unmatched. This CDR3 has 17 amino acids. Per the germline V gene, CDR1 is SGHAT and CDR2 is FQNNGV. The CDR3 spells CASSLDRGLGGEETQYF. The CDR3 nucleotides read TGTGCCAGCAGCTTGGACAGGGGACTGGGCGGAGAAGAGACCCAGTACTTC.

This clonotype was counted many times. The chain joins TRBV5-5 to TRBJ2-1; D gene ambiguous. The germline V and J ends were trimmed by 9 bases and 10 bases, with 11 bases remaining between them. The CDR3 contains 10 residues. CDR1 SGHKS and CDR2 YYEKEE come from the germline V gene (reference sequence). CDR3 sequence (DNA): TGTGCCACCACCCTCGGGGAGCAGTTCTTC. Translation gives CATTLGEQFF.

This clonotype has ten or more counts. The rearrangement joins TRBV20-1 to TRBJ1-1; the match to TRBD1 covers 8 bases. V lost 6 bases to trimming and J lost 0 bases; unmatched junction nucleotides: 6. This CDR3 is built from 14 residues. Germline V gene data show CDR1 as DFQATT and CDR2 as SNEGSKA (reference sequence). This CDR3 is CSAKQGAMNTEAFF. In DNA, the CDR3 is TGCAGTGCCAAGCAGGGGGCGATGAACACTGAAGCTTTCTTT.